This T cell receptor beta chain was sequenced in a study of T cells in tumors after PD-1 blockade. The protocol was immunoSEQ multiplex PCR, while the TCRdb copy is restricted to in-frame clones and leaves out a portion. The data hold approximately 63,000 clones, with under 80% observed a single time. This clone was observed a handful of times. The sample was PBMCs, taken after anti-PD-1 treatment. The clonotype was recovered from a human donor with basal cell carcinoma.

CDR3 DNA sequence: TGTGCCTGGAGTGTTCCTTTCGACAGGGGCAGAGAAAAACTGTTTTTT. It encodes CAWSVPFDRGREKLFF. The J gene is TRBJ1-4, the V gene TRBV30, with 8 bases that match TRBD1. Per the germline V gene, CDR1 is GTSNPN and CDR2 is SVGIG (reference sequence). The CDR3 extends over 16 amino acids. The V and J ends lost 0 bases and 8 bases, in that order; junction bases with no gene match: 11. The full variable domain, with the rest looked up from reference TRBV30 and TRBJ1-4, is SQTIHQWPATLVQPVGSPLSLECTVEGTSNPNLYWYRQAAGRGLQLLFYSVGIGQISSEVPQNLSASRPQDRQFILSSKKLLLSDSGFYLCAWSVPFDRGREKLFFGSGTQLSVL.